A selection of T cell receptor beta chains follows, all from one sample in a study of shared clonotypes between healthy human individuals. The data were produced by immunoSEQ multiplex PCR, yet TCRdb's version contains in-frame clones alone and is incomplete. The table includes 1.4 million or so clones, about 98.5% detected once. Input material: naive CD4+ T cells sorted from blood. Every receptor here comes from a man aged 30-40 years in good health. Both conserved end residues are part of each CDR3. Each record gives: V gene, clone size, D gene, J gene, CDR3 DNA, CDR3 protein. A D gene is named only where the DNA matches it firmly. Clone size appears in some rows only: once, few, many, or a class for an expanded clone.

TRBV27	NA	NA	TRBJ2-6	TGTGCCAGCAGTTCCAGGTCGACAGGGGCCAACGTCCTGACTTTC	CASSSRSTGANVLTF
TRBV4-1	NA	TRBD2	TRBJ2-7	TGCGCCAGCAGCCAACCTACTAGCGGGAGTTCTCTCCACGAGCAGTACTTC	CASSQPTSGSSLHEQYF
TRBV14	NA	TRBD1	TRBJ2-2	TGTGCCAGCAGCGTGGACAGGGGGCCGACCGGGGAGCTGTTTTTT	CASSVDRGPTGELFF
TRBV7-3	NA	TRBD1	TRBJ1-5	TGTGCCAGCACCCAGGTTGAGGGACAGGGGGATCAGCCCCAGCATTTT	CASTQVEGQGDQPQHF
TRBV5-4	NA	TRBD2	TRBJ2-5	TGTGCCAGCAGCCAGCGGGAGCAAGAGACCCAGTACTTC	CASSQREQETQYF
TRBV5-1	NA	NA	TRBJ1-1	TGCGCCAGCAGCTTAAACACTGAAGCTTTCTTT	CASSLNTEAFF
TRBV27	NA	NA	TRBJ2-7	TGTGCCAGCAGTTCCATTGGAGGGACGCTTAGGAGCGAGCAGTACTTC	CASSSIGGTLRSEQYF
TRBV6-1	NA	NA	TRBJ2-7	TGTGCCAGCAGTTTTCAGGTGACCTACGAGCAGTACTTC	CASSFQVTYEQYF
TRBV10-3	NA	TRBD2	TRBJ2-4	TGTGCCATCAGTGAGTCAGACGGTACTAGCGGGAGGGCCGCGGCCAAAAACATTCAGTACTTC	CAISESDGTSGRAAAKNIQYF
TRBV5-1	NA	NA	TRBJ1-5	TGCGCCAGCAGCTTGATGGGGGATAGCAATCAGCCCCAGCATTTT	CASSLMGDSNQPQHF
TRBV7-2	NA	NA	TRBJ2-1	TGTGCCAGCAGCCCCGGGACAGCCCCGGGGGGTGAGCAGTTCTTC	CASSPGTAPGGEQFF
TRBV6-1	NA	NA	TRBJ2-7	TGTGCCAGCAGTGGGGGGAGCTCCTACGAGCAGTACTTC	CASSGGSSYEQYF
TRBV5-1	NA	NA	TRBJ1-5	TGCGCCAGCAGCTTGGGAGAACATAGCAATCAGCCCCAGCATTTT	CASSLGEHSNQPQHF
TRBV6-5	once	NA	TRBJ2-7	TGTGCCAGCAGACCAGAGGGCAGGCCCCGGGTGGAGCAGTACTTC	CASRPEGRPRVEQYF
TRBV5-1	NA	NA	TRBJ2-7	TGCGCCAGCACCAAGGCTCACCCAGGTATGAGTCCCTCCTACGAGCAGTACTTC	CASTKAHPGMSPSYEQYF
TRBV6-5	NA	NA	TRBJ2-5	TGTGCCAGCAGTTACTCACTCGAAAAGAAGTACTTC	CASSYSLEKKYF
TRBV5-4	NA	TRBD1	TRBJ2-5	TGTGCCAGCAGAACTGGACAGGGGGCTGGGGGTGAGACCCAGTACTTC	CASRTGQGAGGETQYF
TRBV11-3	NA	TRBD1	TRBJ2-7	TGTGCCAGCAGCCCCGGACAGGGGAAAGACGAGCAGTACTTC	CASSPGQGKDEQYF
TRBV18	NA	NA	TRBJ1-1	TGTGCCAGCTCACCACTGGGGGTGAACACTGAAGCTTTCTTT	CASSPLGVNTEAFF
TRBV7-9	NA	NA	TRBJ2-7	TGTGCCAGCAGCTTAGTTAATTCAGGTCTCCCCTACGAGCAGTACTTC	CASSLVNSGLPYEQYF
TRBV4-3	NA	NA	TRBJ2-1	TGCGCCAGCAGCTCGCGGATTAACTCCTACAATGAGCAGTTCTTC	CASSSRINSYNEQFF
TRBV20-1	NA	NA	TRBJ2-4	TGCAGTGCTAGAGGAGAAAACATTCAGTACTTC	CSARGENIQYF